The TCR beta chain under discussion was sequenced for a study of blood T cell repertoires in COVID-19. Study-wide context: Some COVID-19 samples were acute and others convalescent; all came from the United States, Italy and Spain.

Using immunoSEQ multiplex PCR, the repertoire was profiled, and TCRdb retains in-frame clones only, with some absent. The sample carries about 320,000 clones, just under 90% recorded once. V dropped 1 base and J dropped 7 bases, with 14 bases sitting between them. This CDR3 comprises 14 residues. CDR1 is SQVTM and CDR2 is ANQGSEA in the germline V gene. This chain connects TRBV29-1 to TRBJ1-3; D is perhaps TRBD1 (5 bases). The receptor was isolated from a woman between 25 and 40 years old with COVID-19, enrolled during active disease. Sequencing was performed on peripheral blood. CDR3 region: CSVEGTLRGNTIYF. Written as DNA, the CDR3 is TGCAGCGTTGAAGGGACCTTGCGGGGGAACACCATATATTTT.